A single sample gave rise to the 22 T cell receptor beta chains below, sequenced in a study of CXCR3-negative and CXCR3-positive naive CD8 T cells. UMI labels and 5' RACE were used to prepare the TRB cDNA libraries. No DNA is given; TCRdb re-called the 5' RACE reads and lists each CDR3 protein once. The table lists about 120,000 distinct CDR3 sequences. Source material: naive CXCR3- CD8+ T cells from blood. Subset: CD45RO-CCR7+CD27+CD95- naive CD8+ T cells lacking CXCR3 (TNR3-). These receptor sequences come from a human donor in good health. Some clones in this sample may be carry-over from other donors' samples.

The rearrangement links TRBV5-1 to TRBJ2-7; without DNA, the TCRdb call of TRBD1 cannot be checked. CDR1 SGHRS and CDR2 YFSETQ come from the germline V gene. This CDR3 has 15 residues. The CDR3 sequence: CASSYRTGGVDEQYF.

This rearrangement joins TRBV12-3 or TRBV12-4 to TRBJ2-5; TCRdb selects TRBD1, and the lack of DNA leaves this call unchecked. The CDR3 has 13 residues. The CDR3 sequence is CASRVQGRETQYF.

The rearrangement links TRBV9 to TRBJ2-3; TCRdb indicates TRBD2, and absent DNA this call remains unverified. Germline CDR1 and CDR2: SGDLS and YYNGEE. The CDR3 has 15 residues. CDR3 sequence: CASSGSGRGPNTQYF.

The rearrangement joins TRBV20-1 to TRBJ2-7; TCRdb proposes TRBD2, but this gene call is untestable without DNA. The CDR3 loop spans 13 amino acids. CDR1 is DFQATT, CDR2 SNEGSKA, per germline (reference sequence). The CDR3 sequence is CSGGLAGVYEQYF.

The chain uses TRBV20-1 and TRBJ2-7. Germline V CDR1 and CDR2: DFQATT, SNEGSKA (reference sequence). This CDR3 contains 14 residues. CDR3 amino acids: CSATARISSYEQYF.

The genes are TRBV29-1 and TRBJ2-1; TCRdb calls TRBD2, which cannot be checked without DNA. CDR1 SQVTM and CDR2 ANQGSEA come from the germline V gene. The CDR3 runs to 11 residues. CDR3 region: CSVQRDNEQFF.

The gene calls are TRBV20-1 and TRBJ2-3; TCRdb lists TRBD2, though no DNA is available to test this call. There are 16 residues in the CDR3. Germline CDR1 and CDR2: DFQATT and SNEGSKA (reference sequence). The CDR3 loop reads CSARANSGRPTDTQYF.

The V and J genes are TRBV9 and TRBJ1-1; TCRdb's D call, TRBD1, is unchecked because there is no DNA. This CDR3 has 11 residues. The germline gives CDR1 SGDLS, CDR2 YYNGEE. CDR3 region: CASSARGEPVF.

The chain carries TRBV4-2 and TRBJ2-1. This CDR3 has 14 residues. Germline V lookup: CDR1 LGHNA, CDR2 YNFKEQ. The CDR3 reads CASSQQPEYNEQFF.

This chain uses TRBV20-1 with TRBJ2-3; the TRBD2 assignment by TCRdb is unverifiable without DNA. This CDR3 spans 17 amino acids. Germline V gene data show CDR1 as DFQATT and CDR2 as SNEGSKA (reference sequence). The CDR3 region is CSGVGRGHAPSTDTQYF.

V usage is TRBV29-1 and J usage is TRBJ1-2; TCRdb indicates TRBD1, and absent DNA this call remains unverified. The germline V gene has CDR1 SQVTM and CDR2 ANQGSEA. The CDR3 is made up of 13 amino acids. The CDR3 protein is CSVDRQGNYGYTF.

The genes are TRBV5-1 and TRBJ1-5. The germline CDR1 and CDR2 sequences are SGHRS and YFSETQ. The CDR3 runs to 15 residues. CDR3: CASSWTGDLNQPQHF.

The rearrangement links TRBV7-9 to TRBJ2-7; TCRdb designates TRBD1, a call that cannot be tested without DNA. The germline CDR1 and CDR2 sequences are SEHNR and FQNEAQ (reference sequence). The CDR3 has 17 residues. The CDR3 loop reads CASSFRTGGPFSYEQYF.

The V and J genes are TRBV7-8 and TRBJ2-5; the D call from TCRdb, TRBD2, cannot be confirmed without DNA. The CDR3 is made up of 17 amino acids. CDR1 and CDR2 (germline): SGHVS, FQNEAQ. CDR3 residues: CASSLSPAGGIQETQYF.

The rearrangement joins TRBV11-2 to TRBJ2-7; checking the TCRdb D call of TRBD1 is not possible without DNA. The CDR3 is made up of 14 amino acids. CDR1 and CDR2 (germline): SGHAT, FQNNGV. CDR3 in amino acids: CASRPGQGSYEQYF. The entire variable domain, with the rest obtained from reference TRBV11-2 and TRBJ2-7, is as follows: EAGVAQSPRYKIIEKRQSVAFWCNPISGHATLYWYQQILGQGPKLLIQFQNNGVVDDSQLPKDRFSAERLKGVDSTLKIQPAKLEDSAVYLCASRPGQGSYEQYFGPGTRLTVT.

The J gene is TRBJ1-2, the V gene TRBV10-3; as DNA is missing, the TRBD1 call by TCRdb cannot be tested. CDR3 length: 13 residues. Germline CDR1 reads ENHRY; CDR2 reads SYGVKD. CDR3 amino acids: CASGQETNYGYTF.

The rearrangement joins TRBV12-3 or TRBV12-4 to TRBJ2-7; without DNA, the TCRdb call of TRBD1 cannot be checked. The CDR3 consists of 15 residues. This CDR3 is CASRISGGKPYEQYF.

The chain uses TRBV7-9 and TRBJ2-7. There are 13 residues in the CDR3. The germline CDR1 and CDR2 sequences are SEHNR and FQNEAQ (reference sequence). CDR3 sequence: CASSVGRSYEQYF.

This rearrangement joins TRBV29-1 to TRBJ2-3; checking the TCRdb D call of TRBD2 is not possible without DNA. Looked up from germline, CDR1 is SQVTM and CDR2 is ANQGSEA. There are 17 residues in the CDR3. The CDR3 sequence is CSVGLAGVRGETDTQYF.

V is TRBV7-8 and J is TRBJ2-7; the D gene TCRdb calls, TRBD1, cannot be checked with no DNA. This CDR3 spans 16 amino acids. Germline-derived CDR1 and CDR2 are SGHVS and FQNEAQ. CDR3 protein: CASSLAGDGLSYEQYF.

CDR3 region: CASSLEGAYQETQYF. The V gene is TRBV5-1, the J gene TRBJ2-5; without DNA, the TCRdb call of TRBD1 cannot be checked. CDR1 is SGHRS and CDR2 is YFSETQ in the germline V gene. The CDR3 has 15 residues.

The V gene is TRBV5-1, the J gene TRBJ2-7; TCRdb names TRBD2, which stays unverified in the absence of DNA. Germline CDR1 SGHRS, CDR2 YFSETQ. This CDR3 is 15 amino acids long. This chain's CDR3 is CASRETSGSSYEQYF.